This TCR beta chain was found in a study of molecular identifiers for immune sequencing clone quantification. About the research overall: Replicates partitioned RNA from roughly 21,000 or 96,000 naive CD8 cells into five parts, sequencing four.

The table lists this clonotype with many counts. No antigen is known for it. The CDR3 is 15 amino acids. The germline V gene encodes CDR1 SGHRS and CDR2 YFSETQ. The V end was cut by 0 bases, the J end by 4 bases, with 11 bases between. Broader study findings: In naive cells, under 1% of molecules belonged to clones above 20 RNA copies, against over 99% in effector cells.

One entry per CDR3 protein results from TCRdb running MiXCR on the PCR reads. This table holds approximately 93,000 distinct CDR3 sequences, around 27% found once. With RNA at 10%, 30% or 50%, naive CD8 libraries came from approximately 22,000 to 940,000 sorted cells. Material: naive CD8+ T cells from blood, with Jurkat cell RNA spiked in. The sample's subset: FACS-sorted CD8+CD4-CCR7+CD45RA+ naive T cells. The clonotype was recovered from a human donor in good health. Some libraries in this study had Jurkat cell RNA spiked in. This chain uses TRBV5-1 with TRBJ1-3; no reliable D call. The CDR3 DNA reads TGCGCCAGCAGCTTGGGATCTGGATACGGAAACACCATATATTTT. Its translation: CASSLGSGYGNTIYF.